This T cell receptor beta chain appears in the sequencing data of a study of STAT5B mutations in CD4+ large granular lymphocyte leukemia. Germline V gene sequence: CDR1 SGHTA, CDR2 FQGNSA. V was shortened by 1 base and J by 1 base, with 8 bases between the two germline ends. The CDR3 has 15 amino acids. Source study methods: Lowest detectable productive clonotype frequency was 2.59 x 10-5. Assay used: immunoSEQ multiplex PCR; TCRdb lists only in-frame clones, some missing. V, J and clone size were drawn from that table, and D and trimming were deduced from the DNA. The repertoire holds about 30,000 clones, with 70% to 85% as singletons.

The sequenced sample consisted of CD4+ T cells from blood buffy coats. The sequence came from a human donor in good health. The chain is built from TRBV7-2 and TRBJ1-5; maybe TRBD1 (5 bases). Written as DNA, the CDR3 is TGTGCCAGCAGCTTAGTGGCAGGGAGCAATCAGCCCCAGCATTTT. Its protein is CASSLVAGSNQPQHF. Drawing the rest from reference TRBV7-2 and TRBJ1-5, the complete variable domain is GAGVSQSPSNKVTEKGKDVELRCDPISGHTALYWYRQSLGQGLEFLIYFQGNSAPDKSGLPSDRFSAERTGGSVSTLTIQRTQQEDSAVYLCASSLVAGSNQPQHFGDGTRLSIL.